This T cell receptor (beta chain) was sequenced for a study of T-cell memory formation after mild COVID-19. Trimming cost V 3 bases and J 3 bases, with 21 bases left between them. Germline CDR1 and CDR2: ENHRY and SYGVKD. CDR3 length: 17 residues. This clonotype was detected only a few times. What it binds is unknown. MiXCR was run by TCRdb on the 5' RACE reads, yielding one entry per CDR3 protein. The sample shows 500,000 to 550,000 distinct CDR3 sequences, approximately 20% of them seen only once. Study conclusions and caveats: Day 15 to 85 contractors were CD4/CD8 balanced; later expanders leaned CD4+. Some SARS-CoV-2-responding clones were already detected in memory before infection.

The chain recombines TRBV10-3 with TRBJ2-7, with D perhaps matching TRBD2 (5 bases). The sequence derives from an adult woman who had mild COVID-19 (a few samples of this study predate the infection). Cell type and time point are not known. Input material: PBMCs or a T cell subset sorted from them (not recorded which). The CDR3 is CAISDLSGRTGSYEQYF. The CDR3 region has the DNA TGTGCCATCAGTGATTTGTCAGGACGTACGGGGAGCTACGAGCAGTACTTC.